The clone carrying this T cell receptor (beta chain) was seen many times. Its antigen is undetermined. The data were taken from a study of human T cells and chemical hapten exposure. Study observations and caveats: Expanded TCRs showed more large CDR3 clusters than pre-sensitization or healthy control sets. No alteration of TCRs above 1 in 1000 frequency was seen with DPC sensitization.

Time point defined: patch test 1, 2 weeks after DPC sensitization. Regarding treatment: therapeutic diphenylcyclopropenone sensitization with weekly scalp DPC. Donation of samples came from alopecia patients who were 18 to 70 years old and suitable for DPC. This CDR3 has 18 residues. Germline CDR1 and CDR2: MGHRA and YSYEKL. Losses at the gene ends were 4 bases for V and 0 bases for J; bases not matched to a gene: 6. TCRdb independently ran MiXCR on the RACE reads; one entry per CDR3 protein. The table lists about 380,000 distinct CDR3 sequences, roughly 4.8% of them singletons. The chain has TRBV4-1 and TRBJ2-3, with 14 bases lining up with TRBD2. Sequenced material: whole blood, taken in connection with sensitization to the hapten diphenylcyclopropenone (DPC). The TCR comes from a woman aged 50 to 65 with alopecia areata. Some clones in this sample may be carry-over from other donors' samples. The CDR3 region has the DNA TGCGCCAGCAGCCTTGGACTAGCGGGGGGACCTAGCACAGATACGCAGTATTTT. Encoded protein: CASSLGLAGGPSTDTQYF.